This TCR beta chain was identified during a study of blood T cells in healthy people across ages. Study-wide points: Not knowing donor CMV status may have confounded expanded clonotype changes.

Healthy Caucasians from Russia aged about 6 to 100 served as donors. Isolated PBMCs totaled at least 6.5 million in each sample. The use of a sample-barcoded 5' primer and a J-beta primer mix characterized a second PCR of about 7 to 12 cycles. TCRdb reanalysed the 5' RACE reads using MiXCR and keeps one entry per CDR3 protein. The repertoire holds some 1.6 million distinct CDR3 sequences, about 31% seen once, with over 9% in the top ten. As to this clonotype: Antigen specificity is unknown.

The TCR originated in a woman aged 25 to 45 in good health. The sequenced sample was blood.

CDR3 sequence reads: CASSSSGGSNTGELFF. The CDR3 bases are TGCGCCAGCAGCTCGAGCGGGGGGTCCAACACCGGGGAGCTGTTTTTT. The chain is built from TRBV5-1 and TRBJ2-2, with 9 bases lining up with TRBD2. CDR1 SGHRS and CDR2 YFSETQ come from the germline V gene. Trimming cost V 3 bases and J 2 bases; bases outside gene matches: 5. The CDR3 spans 16 residues.